This T cell receptor (beta chain) comes out of a study of type 1 regulatory T cells. Study in general: T-allo10 is an in vitro-generated, Tr1-enriched CD4 T cell product specific for alloantigen.

There are 16 residues in the CDR3. Germline-derived CDR1 and CDR2 are LNHNV and YYDKDF (reference sequence). TCRdb called the reads again in MiXCR, with one record for every CDR3 protein. The repertoire holds 80,000 to 100,000 distinct CDR3 sequences, around 30% seen once, with less than 2.5% in the top ten. In regard to this clonotype: Sequence at one end of the junction differs from germline and may be a read error.

Sequencing was done on a sample of CD4+ T cells, either the whole sample or a sorted fraction (not recorded which). The TCR originated in a human donor in good health. The chain carries TRBV15 and TRBJ2-7, with 7 bases lining up with TRBD2. The CDR3 coding sequence is TGCGCCACCAGCAGAGATCCAGGGAGGGCCGGGGACGAGCAGTACTTC. Protein sequence: CATSRDPGRAGDEQYF.